These 21 T cell receptor beta chains share one sample of origin, sequenced in a study of blood T cell repertoires in COVID-19. Profiled with immunoSEQ multiplex PCR; TCRdb holds only in-frame clones, not every one. The sample yields about 140,000 clones, roughly 85% seen once. Sample: PBMCs or T cells enriched from blood (not recorded which). The receptors stem from a woman in her forties or fifties who had recovered from COVID-19.

The chain recombines TRBV10-3 with TRBJ2-7, with 9 positions matching TRBD1. The CDR3 has 15 amino acids. Per the germline V gene, CDR1 is ENHRY and CDR2 is SYGVKD. With V trimmed by 6 bases and J by 4 bases, 10 bases remained unmatched. CDR3 sequence reads: CAISGARTGEYEQYF. The CDR3 DNA sequence: TGTGCCATCAGCGGGGCGAGGACAGGGGAATACGAGCAGTACTTC.

The chain joins TRBV3-1 (or the pseudogene TRBV3-2) to TRBJ2-5; no definite D call. The CDR3 covers 18 residues. V was clipped by 1 base and J by 1 base, with 19 bases between them. Looked up from germline, CDR1 is LGHDT and CDR2 is YNNKEL (reference sequence). The chain's CDR3 is CASSQGRGTARVQETQYF. CDR3 nucleotide sequence: TGTGCCAGCAGCCAAGGAAGAGGTACCGCACGGGTCCAAGAGACCCAGTACTTC.

The chain has TRBV19 and TRBJ2-7; 8 bases line up with TRBD1. Germline V gene data show CDR1 as LNHDA and CDR2 as SQIVND (reference sequence). The CDR3 has 14 residues. V was clipped by 5 bases and J by 6 bases; unmatched bases: 9. The CDR3 is CASSADRVQGEQYF. CDR3 in DNA: TGTGCCAGTAGTGCGGACAGGGTCCAGGGCGAGCAGTACTTC.

This chain uses TRBV7-9 with TRBJ2-5; no reliable D call. This CDR3 spans 13 amino acids. The V end was cut by 2 bases, the J end by 5 bases, with 9 bases between. Germline assignment: CDR1 SEHNR and CDR2 FQNEAQ (reference sequence). As DNA, the CDR3 is TGTGCCAGCAGCTTAACCCAGATCGAGACCCAGTACTTC. Amino acids: CASSLTQIETQYF.

This clone was picked up a small number of times. The genes are TRBV2 and TRBJ2-1; 9 bases agree with TRBD2. Germline CDR1 is SNHLY and CDR2 is FYNNEI. CDR3 length: 16 amino acids. V lost 7 bases to trimming and J lost 3 bases; unmatched junction nucleotides: 10. The CDR3 loop is CASIRSSGTLYNEQFF. CDR3 nucleotides: TGTGCCAGCATTCGGTCTAGCGGGACCCTCTACAATGAGCAGTTCTTC.

In its sample, this clone was seen a few times. V usage is TRBV7-2 and J usage is TRBJ1-1, with 8 nucleotides matching TRBD1. Germline values: CDR1 SGHTA, CDR2 FQGNSA. V dropped 5 bases and J dropped 4; count of bases not matched to a gene: 9. CDR3 length: 15 amino acids. The CDR3 protein is CASSHVRTGSTEAFF. DNA for the CDR3: TGTGCCAGCAGCCACGTTAGGACAGGGAGCACTGAAGCTTTCTTT.

This sequence joins TRBV27 and TRBJ2-1; a weak D match, TRBD1 (6 bases). The V and J ends lost 7 bases and 3 bases respectively, with 19 bases between them. The CDR3 sequence is 16 residues long. The germline V gene encodes CDR1 MNHEY and CDR2 SMNVEV (reference sequence). This chain's CDR3 is CASILEKTGFYNEQFF. CDR3 DNA: TGTGCCAGCATCCTAGAAAAGACAGGTTTCTACAATGAGCAGTTCTTC.

CDR3 DNA sequence: TGCGCCAGGGGGGACTCGCCTCTGGGGACTGAAGCTTTCTTT. Its translation: CARGDSPLGTEAFF. The chain has TRBV10-1 and TRBJ1-1; TRBD1 might be the D (5 bases). The germline V gene has CDR1 WNHNN and CDR2 SYGVQD (reference sequence). V lost 9 bases, J lost 5 bases, and 19 bases lay in between. CDR3 size: 14 residues.

The chain recombines TRBV28 with TRBJ2-7, with a possible D match to TRBD1 (5 bases). V dropped 2 bases and J dropped 12 bases, with 14 bases sitting between them. The CDR3 has 12 amino acids. Germline-derived CDR1 and CDR2 are MDHEN and SYDVKM. The CDR3 coding sequence is TGTGCCAGCAGTTTAGGGCAGGGTTTGTCGTACTTC. Translated, it gives CASSLGQGLSYF. Filled out from reference TRBV28 and TRBJ2-7, the complete variable domain reads DVKVTQSSRYLVKRTGEKVFLECVQDMDHENMFWYRQDPGLGLRLIYFSYDVKMKEKGDIPEGYSVSREKKERFSLILESASTNQTSMYLCASSLGQGLSYFGPGTRLTVT.

V and J are TRBV28 and TRBJ1-4; the D is unclear. The V gene's germline CDR1 is MDHEN and CDR2 SYDVKM. This CDR3 comprises 11 residues. V shed 8 bases and J shed 4 bases, with 5 bases lying between them. CDR3 residues: CASRVNEKLFF. The CDR3 region has the DNA TGTGCCAGCCGCGTTAATGAAAAACTGTTTTTT.

There are a few counts of this clone. CDR3 protein: CASTITQVSSYNEQFF. CDR3 DNA: TGCGCCAGCACCATCACCCAGGTGAGCTCCTACAATGAGCAGTTCTTC. The chain links TRBV5-1 to TRBJ2-1; D not certain. This CDR3 region has 16 residues. Germline lookup yields CDR1 SGHRS and CDR2 YFSETQ. V was clipped by 6 bases and J by 0 bases, with 16 bases between them.

This rearrangement joins TRBV2 to TRBJ2-7; D uncertain. Germline CDR1 reads SNHLY; CDR2 reads FYNNEI. Between the trimmed V and J ends, which lost 4 bases and 5 bases, there was a span of 12 bases. There are 13 residues in the CDR3. The CDR3 here is CASSGSYRHEQYF. In DNA form, the CDR3 reads TGTGCCAGCAGTGGAAGCTACCGCCACGAGCAGTACTTC.

This chain links TRBV2 with TRBJ1-4; a weak D match, TRBD1 (5 bases). V gave up 3 bases and J gave up 3 bases, with 17 bases separating them. The germline gives CDR1 SNHLY, CDR2 FYNNEI. The CDR3 covers 17 residues. CDR3 region: CASSDIAWGGPNEKLFF. The DNA for the CDR3 is TGTGCCAGCAGTGATATTGCCTGGGGGGGACCTAATGAAAAACTGTTTTTT.

J is TRBJ1-1 and V is TRBV5-6; D not resolved. This CDR3 has 14 amino acids. CDR1 and CDR2 from the germline V gene are SGHDT and YYEEEE. Deletions cut 1 base from V and 5 bases from J, with 12 bases between. The CDR3 sequence is CASSLLGPRTEAFF. In DNA, the CDR3 is TGTGCCAGCAGCTTGCTTGGCCCACGAACTGAAGCTTTCTTT. The variable domain in full, with the rest retrieved from reference TRBV5-6 and TRBJ1-1, is DAGVTQSPTHLIKTRGQQVTLRCSPKSGHDTVSWYQQALGQGPQFIFQYYEEEERQRGNFPDRFSGHQFPNYSSELNVNALLLGDSALYLCASSLLGPRTEAFFGQGTRLTVV.

The chain couples TRBV6-5 to TRBJ2-7; 8 nucleotides align to TRBD1. V was clipped by 2 bases and J by 0 bases; unmatched bases: 0. CDR1 and CDR2 (germline): MNHEY, SVGAGI. This CDR3 region has 14 residues. The CDR3 here is CASSYDRGSYEQYF. The DNA for the CDR3 is TGTGCCAGCAGTTACGACAGGGGCTCCTACGAGCAGTACTTC.

The CDR3 is CASSLGGPYNTEAFF. The CDR3 DNA reads TGTGCCAGCAGCTTAGGGGGGCCGTATAACACTGAAGCTTTCTTT. This sequence joins TRBV11-2 and TRBJ1-1, with D perhaps matching TRBD1 (6 bases). The V end was cut by 1 base, the J end by 2 bases, with 11 bases between. The CDR3 has 15 amino acids. Germline V lookup: CDR1 SGHAT, CDR2 FQNNGV.

The chain carries TRBV10-3 and TRBJ2-3; weak D call: TRBD1 (6 bases). The CDR3 runs 18 residues. The germline V and J ends were trimmed by 3 bases and 0 bases, with 19 bases remaining between them. The germline gives CDR1 ENHRY, CDR2 SYGVKD. CDR3 amino acids: CAISESTGIPKSTDTQYF. CDR3 nucleotides: TGTGCCATCAGTGAATCTACAGGGATACCCAAAAGCACAGATACGCAGTATTTT.

The V call is TRBV9, the J call TRBJ2-1; D remains ambiguous. The CDR3 consists of 13 residues. The V gene's germline CDR1 is SGDLS and CDR2 YYNGEE. The germline V and J ends were trimmed by 7 bases and 9 bases, with 17 bases remaining between them. The CDR3 DNA sequence: TGTGCCAGCTCCCTGGTACCCGTGGCTGAGCAGTTCTTC. Its translation is CASSLVPVAEQFF. The full variable domain, rest sourced from reference TRBV9 and TRBJ2-1, is DSGVTQTPKHLITATGQRVTLRCSPRSGDLSVYWYQQSLDQGLQFLIQYYNGEERAKGNILERFSAQQFPDLHSELNLSSLELGDSALYFCASSLVPVAEQFFGPGTRLTVL.

This sequence joins TRBV30 and TRBJ1-4; D not certain. This CDR3 spans 18 amino acids. V was pared by 2 bases and J by 3 bases, with 22 bases between. Germline V gene lookup returns CDR1 GTSNPN and CDR2 SVGIG (reference sequence). CDR3 nucleotide sequence: TGTGCCTGGAGTAGTTTTGGGCGCGGGTTCAACCCTAATGAAAAACTGTTTTTT. Translating gives CAWSSFGRGFNPNEKLFF.

The chain is built from TRBV6-2 or TRBV6-3 and TRBJ2-1, with 15 bases matching TRBD2. Trimming removed 0 bases from V and 5 bases from J; junction bases left unmatched: 14. This CDR3 spans 21 amino acids. CDR1 MNHEY and CDR2 SVGEGT come from the germline V gene. The CDR3 sequence: CASSYSFERTSGRALDNEQFF. Written as DNA, the CDR3 is TGTGCCAGCAGTTACTCTTTTGAAAGGACTAGCGGGAGGGCCTTGGACAATGAGCAGTTCTTC.

This chain uses TRBV19 with TRBJ2-1; 8 bases are a match to TRBD2. The CDR3 spans 17 residues. V dropped 5 bases and J dropped 3; count of bases not matched to a gene: 12. Germline CDR1 is LNHDA and CDR2 is SQIVND (reference sequence). CDR3 in amino acids: CASSPTLTGGIYNEQFF. The CDR3, as DNA: TGTGCCAGTAGTCCCACCCTGACGGGAGGGATCTACAATGAGCAGTTCTTC.